The T cell receptor (beta chain) under discussion was sequenced for a study of T cell responses to AZD1222 COVID-19 vaccine. In regard to this clone: Its cognate antigen is unknown.

CDR1 is LGHNA, CDR2 YNFKEQ, per germline. The V gene lost 4 bases and the J gene lost 3 bases, with 13 bases spanning the gap. The CDR3 is made up of 14 amino acids. General study findings and limits: CD4 TCRs linked to vaccination spanned spike, dominating at 160-218 and 743-854.

The assay was immunoSEQ multiplex PCR, and TCRdb's table has in-frame clones only and misses some. This sample has roughly 100,000 clones, with roughly 91% found just once. This sequence originates from an adult in good health. The V call is TRBV4-2, the J call TRBJ2-7, with TRBD1 as a possible D gene (5 bases). Sequenced material: peripheral blood, taken on day 0 of AZD1222 vaccination. The CDR3 DNA sequence: TGTGCCAGCAGCCCTACGGACAACTACTACGAGCAGTACTTC. Its protein product is CASSPTDNYYEQYF.